This record looks at one T cell receptor (beta chain) sequence and its context. Antigen specificity is unknown. One end of the junction varies from germline; a read error may be responsible. RNA transcripts gave rise to amplified TCR beta CDR3 regions. An initial round of RT-PCR targeting the TCR CDR3 relied on the HTBI primer set. TCRdb fed the multiplex PCR reads into MiXCR, producing one record per CDR3 protein. The table lists roughly 570,000 distinct CDR3 sequences, 15% to 17% of them singletons, with roughly 6.6% in the top ten. This entry comes from a study of T cells in Graves' hyperthyroidism and ophthalmopathy. Whole-study findings and limits: The blood repertoire included most of the expanded thyroid clonotypes above 0.001. Classification by a 13 V-J model distinguished ophthalmopathy from stable hyperthyroidism.

Per germline, CDR1 MNHEY and CDR2 SVGAGI. The CDR3 totals 16 residues. Researchers defined stable Graves' hyperthyroidism as no ophthalmopathy progression within 18 months. The rearrangement uses TRBV6-5 and TRBJ1-1, with D unresolved. The specimen was blood. The clonotype was recovered from a woman in her twenties or thirties with Graves' hyperthyroidism. CDR3 sequence: CASSYSGGLLNTGAFF. The CDR3 nucleotides read TGTGCCAGCAGTTACTCGGGAGGTTTGTTGAACACTGGAGCTTTCTTT.